This TCR beta chain emerged from a study of prognosis after radiotherapy for stage I lung cancer. As for the study in general: Over 11 patients presented with newly diagnosed primary stage I lung tumors, and a few carried oligometastatic NSCLC following surgical resection of the primary tumor. None of the non-small cell lung cancer patients was considered medically operable.

With V trimmed by 3 bases and J by 5 bases, 6 bases remained unmatched. The CDR3 has 16 residues. From germline, CDR1 is LNHNV and CDR2 YYDKDF (reference sequence). General study results and limits: Patients without metastases reportedly showed TRBV and TRBJ gene usage unlike that of patients with metastases.

There are many counts of this clonotype. Its matching antigen is unknown. From genomic DNA, TCR beta CDR3 was amplified by two-round multiplex PCR. Initially, in first-round PCR, primers specific to each TRBV and TRBJ gene were used. Using its own MiXCR run on the multiplex PCR reads, TCRdb lists one record per CDR3 protein. Counted here are tens of thousands of distinct CDR3 sequences, about 41% occurring once; the ten biggest clones make up less than 35%. The chain links TRBV15 to TRBJ2-1, with 11 bases aligning to TRBD2. The sequencing used PBMCs, collected before or after stereotactic body radiation therapy (not recorded which). The clonotype originates from a donor over 45 with non-small cell lung cancer. CDR3 region: CATSSIAGGPNNEQFF. DNA of the CDR3: TGTGCCACCAGCAGTATAGCGGGGGGGCCCAACAATGAGCAGTTCTTC.